This T cell receptor beta chain was recovered during a study of shared clonotypes between healthy human individuals. Study summary: Each donor had three CD4 naive, three CD4 memory, two CD8 naive and one CD8 memory plate.

Assay used: immunoSEQ multiplex PCR; TCRdb lists only in-frame clones, some missing. The profile shows roughly 1,100,000 clones, about 77% of them singletons. Study results and caveats: Rarefaction showed that sequencing of sorted subsets was incomplete (despite large depth).

About this clone itself: The target antigen is unknown.

Germline V gene data show CDR1 as MGHRA and CDR2 as YSYEKL. V was pared by 3 bases and J by 6 bases, with 8 bases of the junction left unmatched. This CDR3 has 17 residues. The J gene is TRBJ2-1, the V gene TRBV4-1; 13 bases line up with TRBD2. Sequencing was done on a sample of memory CD4+ T cells sorted from blood. Sample subset: CD45RA-negative fraction. The TCR was taken from a man aged 18 to 30 in good health. CDR3 DNA: TGCGCCAGCAGCCAGGGCCCGGGGACTAGCGGGACCAATGAGCAGTTCTTC. Translating gives CASSQGPGTSGTNEQFF.